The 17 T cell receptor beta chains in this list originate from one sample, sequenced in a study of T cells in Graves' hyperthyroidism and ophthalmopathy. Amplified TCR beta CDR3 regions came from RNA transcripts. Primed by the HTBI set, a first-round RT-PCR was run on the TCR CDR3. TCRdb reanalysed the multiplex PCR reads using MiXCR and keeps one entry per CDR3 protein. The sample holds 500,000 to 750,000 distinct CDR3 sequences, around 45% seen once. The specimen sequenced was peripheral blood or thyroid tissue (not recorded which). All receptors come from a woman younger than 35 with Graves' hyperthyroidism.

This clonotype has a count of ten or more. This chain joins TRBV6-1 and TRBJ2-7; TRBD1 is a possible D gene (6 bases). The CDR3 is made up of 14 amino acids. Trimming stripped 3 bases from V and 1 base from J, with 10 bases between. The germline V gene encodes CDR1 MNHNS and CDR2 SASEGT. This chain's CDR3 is CASSEVGQSYEQYF. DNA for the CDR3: TGTGCCAGCAGTGAGGTCGGACAGTCCTACGAGCAGTACTTC.

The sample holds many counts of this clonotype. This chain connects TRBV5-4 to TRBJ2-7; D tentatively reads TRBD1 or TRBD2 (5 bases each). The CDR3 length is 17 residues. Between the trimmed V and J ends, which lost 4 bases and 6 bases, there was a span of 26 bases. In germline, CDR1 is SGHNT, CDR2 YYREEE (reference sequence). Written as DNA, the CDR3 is TGTGCCAGCAGCCCCGCCGGGACCGGGACGCTGGTGGGCGAGCAGTACTTC. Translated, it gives CASSPAGTGTLVGEQYF.

This CDR3 is CASVSRTAGGSTEAFF. The CDR3 DNA follows: TGTGCCAGCGTATCACGGACAGCCGGAGGGAGCACTGAAGCTTTCTTT. V is TRBV27 and J is TRBJ1-1; tentatively, D is TRBD1 (6 bases). Germline CDR1 reads MNHEY; CDR2 reads SMNVEV (reference sequence). The CDR3 has 16 residues. Between the trimmed V and J ends, which lost 8 bases and 4 bases, there was a span of 23 bases.

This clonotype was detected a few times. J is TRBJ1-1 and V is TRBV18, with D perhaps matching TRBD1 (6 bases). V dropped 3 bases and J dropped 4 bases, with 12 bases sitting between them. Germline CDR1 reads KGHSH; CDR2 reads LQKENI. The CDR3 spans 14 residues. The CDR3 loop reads CASSPRRGSTEAFF. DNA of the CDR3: TGTGCCAGCTCACCCCGGAGGGGGAGCACTGAAGCTTTCTTT.

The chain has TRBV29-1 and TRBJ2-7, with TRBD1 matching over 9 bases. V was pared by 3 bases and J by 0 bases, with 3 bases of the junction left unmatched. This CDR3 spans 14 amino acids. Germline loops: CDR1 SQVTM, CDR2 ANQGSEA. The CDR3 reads CSVEGDRASYEQYF. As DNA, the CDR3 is TGCAGCGTTGAGGGGGACAGGGCCTCCTACGAGCAGTACTTC.

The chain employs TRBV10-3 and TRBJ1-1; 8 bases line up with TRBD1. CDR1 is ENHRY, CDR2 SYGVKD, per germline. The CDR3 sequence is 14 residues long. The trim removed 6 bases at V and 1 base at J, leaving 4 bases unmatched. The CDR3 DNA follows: TGTGCCATCAGCCCAGACAGGGGGAACACTGAAGCTTTCTTT. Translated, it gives CAISPDRGNTEAFF.

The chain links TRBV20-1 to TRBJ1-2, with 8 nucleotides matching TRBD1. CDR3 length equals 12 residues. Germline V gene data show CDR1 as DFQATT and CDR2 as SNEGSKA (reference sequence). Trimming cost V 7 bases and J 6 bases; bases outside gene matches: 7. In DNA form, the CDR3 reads TGCAGTGAAAGGGGACAGGTCGATGGCTACACCTTC. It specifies CSERGQVDGYTF.

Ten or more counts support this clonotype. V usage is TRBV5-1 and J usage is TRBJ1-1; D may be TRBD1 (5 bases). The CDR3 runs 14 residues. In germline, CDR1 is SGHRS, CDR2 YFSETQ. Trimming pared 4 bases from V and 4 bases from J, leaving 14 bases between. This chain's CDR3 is CASSLTPRGTEAFF. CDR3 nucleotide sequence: TGCGCCAGCAGCCTCACCCCGAGGGGCACTGAAGCTTTCTTT.

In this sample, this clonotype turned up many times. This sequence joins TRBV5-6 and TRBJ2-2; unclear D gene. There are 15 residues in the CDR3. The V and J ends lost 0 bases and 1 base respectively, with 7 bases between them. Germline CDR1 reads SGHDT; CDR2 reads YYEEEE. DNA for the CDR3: TGTGCCAGCAGCTTGGCCGGCAGGAACACCGGGGAGCTGTTTTTT. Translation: CASSLAGRNTGELFF.

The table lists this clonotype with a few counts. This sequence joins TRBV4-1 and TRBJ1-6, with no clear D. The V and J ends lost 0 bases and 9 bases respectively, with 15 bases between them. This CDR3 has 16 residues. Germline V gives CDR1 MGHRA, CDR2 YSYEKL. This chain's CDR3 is CASSQDEGRILSPLHF. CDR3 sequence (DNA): TGCGCCAGCAGCCAAGATGAGGGCAGAATCCTTTCACCCCTCCACTTT.

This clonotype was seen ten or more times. The CDR3 spells CASSVTREETQYF. Here the CDR3 DNA reads TGTGCCAGCAGCGTTACTAGGGAAGAGACCCAGTACTTC. This chain joins TRBV7-9 and TRBJ2-5, with D tentatively TRBD2 (5 bases). Germline V gene sequence: CDR1 SEHNR, CDR2 FQNEAQ (reference sequence). Deletions cut 5 bases from V and 3 bases from J, with 10 bases between. The CDR3 contains 13 residues.

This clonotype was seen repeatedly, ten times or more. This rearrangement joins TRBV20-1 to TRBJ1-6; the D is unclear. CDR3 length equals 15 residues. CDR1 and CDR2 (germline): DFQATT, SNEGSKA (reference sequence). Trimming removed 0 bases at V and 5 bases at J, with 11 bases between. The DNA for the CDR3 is TGCAGTGCTAGAGATTTGAGGCGAGATAATTCACCCCTCCACTTT. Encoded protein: CSARDLRRDNSPLHF.

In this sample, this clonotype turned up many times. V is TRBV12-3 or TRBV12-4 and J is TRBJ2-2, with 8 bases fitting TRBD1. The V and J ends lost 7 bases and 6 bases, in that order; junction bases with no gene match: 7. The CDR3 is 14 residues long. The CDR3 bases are TGTGCCAGCAAGGGACAGGCGTTCGCCGGGGAGCTGTTTTTT. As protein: CASKGQAFAGELFF.

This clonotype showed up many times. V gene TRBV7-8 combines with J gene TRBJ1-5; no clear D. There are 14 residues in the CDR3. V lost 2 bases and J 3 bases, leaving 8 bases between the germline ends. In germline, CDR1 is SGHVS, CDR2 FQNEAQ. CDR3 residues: CASSLSEYNQPQHF. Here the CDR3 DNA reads TGTGCCAGCAGCTTATCAGAGTACAATCAGCCCCAGCATTTT.

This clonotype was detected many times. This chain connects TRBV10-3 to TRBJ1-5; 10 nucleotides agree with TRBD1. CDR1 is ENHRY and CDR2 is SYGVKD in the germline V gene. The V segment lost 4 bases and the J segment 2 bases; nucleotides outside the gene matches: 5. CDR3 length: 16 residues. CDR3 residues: CAISATGTGGNQPQHF. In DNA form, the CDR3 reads TGTGCCATCAGTGCAACCGGGACAGGGGGCAATCAGCCCCAGCATTTT.

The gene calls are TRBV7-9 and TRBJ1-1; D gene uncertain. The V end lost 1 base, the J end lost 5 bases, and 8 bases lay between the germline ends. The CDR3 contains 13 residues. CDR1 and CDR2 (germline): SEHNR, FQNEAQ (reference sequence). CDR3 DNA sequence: TGTGCCAGCAGCTTAGTTTTCGGGACTGAAGCTTTCTTT. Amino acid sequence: CASSLVFGTEAFF.

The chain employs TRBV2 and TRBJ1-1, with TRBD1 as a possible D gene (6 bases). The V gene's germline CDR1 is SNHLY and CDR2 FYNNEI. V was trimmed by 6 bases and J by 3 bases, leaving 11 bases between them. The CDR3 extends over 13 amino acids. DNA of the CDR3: TGTGCCAGCAGGCCCAGGGGTGACACTGAAGCTTTCTTT. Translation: CASRPRGDTEAFF.